This is a list of T cell receptor beta chains from one sample in a study of cytomegalovirus exposure and HLA in healthy donors. Repertoires were generated with immunoSEQ multiplex PCR, while TCRdb's copy carries only in-frame clones and drops some. The top ten clones hold around 1.2% of a sample with 100,000 to 150,000 clones, 85% to 90% of them seen once. The source material was PBMCs. The source is a woman aged 18-29 years in good health and CMV-seronegative. Both conserved end residues are part of each CDR3. The order of the fields is V gene, J gene, CDR3 length, clone size, D gene, CDR3 protein. A D gene is named only where the DNA matches it firmly. Part of the rows lack a size; the others show once, few, many or a class for expanded clones.

TRBV5-1	TRBJ2-3	15	-	-	CASSGGTGHTDTQYF
TRBV11-3	TRBJ1-1	13	-	TRBD1	CASQGQGATEAFF
TRBV4-1	TRBJ2-7	12	-	-	CASSQDGYEQYF
TRBV7-8	TRBJ1-4	16	-	TRBD1	CASSLAAGTGAGKLFF
TRBV7-9	TRBJ2-7	15	-	-	CASSLTGTNKYEQYF
TRBV5-1	TRBJ2-5	17	-	TRBD1	CASRSTHRGRGQETQYF
TRBV5-1	TRBJ1-5	15	-	-	CASSPTGGANQPQHF
TRBV6-1	TRBJ1-2	13	-	TRBD1	CANNRGPGTGYTF
TRBV11-2	TRBJ1-6	18	-	TRBD1	CASSKWTGTGDYNSPLHF
TRBV10-3	TRBJ1-1	14	once	-	CAISELAANTEAFF
TRBV25-1	TRBJ1-2	16	-	-	CASSEWRQGGRYGYTF
TRBV6-1	TRBJ2-5	14	-	-	CASRALGQKETQYF
TRBV6-6	TRBJ2-7	16	-	-	CASSYLRGPSSYEQYF
TRBV4-2	TRBJ2-7	14	-	-	CASSQSLSSYEQYF
TRBV14	TRBJ1-2	16	-	TRBD1	CASSPTVRGQSYGYTF
TRBV5-1	TRBJ1-6	15	-	-	CASSLEDKDGSPLHF
TRBV9	TRBJ2-7	14	-	-	CASSGPGLQYEQYF
TRBV19	TRBJ2-5	13	-	-	CASSIQGAETQYF
TRBV6-1	TRBJ1-5	15	few	-	CASSDVRGNNQPQHF
TRBV13	TRBJ1-6	13	few	-	CASSLGLVTPLHF
TRBV7-3	TRBJ2-3	17	-	TRBD2	CASSLTILAGATDTQYF
TRBV6-6	TRBJ2-1	15	-	-	CASSYGLGGPNEQFF
TRBV5-1	TRBJ1-4	15	-	-	CASGGTYSTNEKLFF
TRBV27	TRBJ1-1	15	-	-	CASSFFGRGAAEAFF
TRBV13	TRBJ1-3	13	-	-	CASKGGRGNTIYF